The entry that follows covers one T cell receptor beta chain sequence. The target antigen is unknown. The source of the sample is a study of beta chain features in type 1 diabetes. The study's findings and limits: Whether TCRB rearrangement is influenced by HLA type went unresolved here.

The germline V gene encodes CDR1 SQVTM and CDR2 ANQGSEA. Trimming pared 8 bases from V and 2 bases from J, leaving 12 bases between. The CDR3 covers 12 residues. What was sequenced were expressed TCRB transcripts, since all of the isolated RNA had been reverse transcribed. Sequencing was performed with immunoSEQ multiplex PCR; in TCRdb, only in-frame clones are kept and a portion is missing. The table lists around 300,000 clones, 11% of them singletons. What was sequenced was naive CD4+ T cells from blood. This chain uses TRBV29-1 with TRBJ1-1; D not resolved. This sequence was found in a woman between 25 and 40 years old in good health. CDR3 DNA sequence: TGCAGCACGGAAACAGATAACACTGAAGCTTTCTTT. This encodes CSTETDNTEAFF.